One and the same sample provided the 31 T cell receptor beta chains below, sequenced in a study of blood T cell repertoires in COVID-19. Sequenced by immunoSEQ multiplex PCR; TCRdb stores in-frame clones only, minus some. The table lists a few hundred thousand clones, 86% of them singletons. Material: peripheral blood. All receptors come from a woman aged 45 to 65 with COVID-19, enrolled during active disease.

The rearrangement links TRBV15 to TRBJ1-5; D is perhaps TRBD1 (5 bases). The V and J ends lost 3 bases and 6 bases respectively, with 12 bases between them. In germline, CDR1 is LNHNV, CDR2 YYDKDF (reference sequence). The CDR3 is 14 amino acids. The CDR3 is CATSSGDSSQPQHF. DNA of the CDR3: TGTGCCACCAGCAGCGGAGACAGCTCTCAGCCCCAGCATTTT. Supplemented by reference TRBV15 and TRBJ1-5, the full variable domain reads DAMVIQNPRYQVTQFGKPVTLSCSQTLNHNVMYWYQQKSSQAPKLLFHYYDKDFNNEADTPDNFQSRRPNTSFCFLDIRSPGLGDTAMYLCATSSGDSSQPQHFGDGTRLSIL.

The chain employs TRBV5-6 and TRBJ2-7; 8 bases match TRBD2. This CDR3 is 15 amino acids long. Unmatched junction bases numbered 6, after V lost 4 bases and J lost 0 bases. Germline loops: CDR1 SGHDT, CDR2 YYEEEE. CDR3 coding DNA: TGTGCCAGCAGCATCCGGGGGGGCGTCTCCTACGAGCAGTACGTC. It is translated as CASSIRGGVSYEQYV.

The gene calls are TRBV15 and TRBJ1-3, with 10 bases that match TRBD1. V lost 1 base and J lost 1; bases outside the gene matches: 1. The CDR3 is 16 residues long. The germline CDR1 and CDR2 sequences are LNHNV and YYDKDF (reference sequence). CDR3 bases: TGTGCCACCAGCAGAGCGGGACAGGGGTCTGGAAACACCATATATTTT. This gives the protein CATSRAGQGSGNTIYF.

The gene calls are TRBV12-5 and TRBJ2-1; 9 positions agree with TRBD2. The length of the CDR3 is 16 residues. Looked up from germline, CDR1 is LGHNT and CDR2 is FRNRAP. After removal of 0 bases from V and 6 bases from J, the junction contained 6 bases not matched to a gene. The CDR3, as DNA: TGTGCTAGTGGTTTGGTAGTAAGCGGGGGGCCCAATGAGCAGTTCTTC. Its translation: CASGLVVSGGPNEQFF.

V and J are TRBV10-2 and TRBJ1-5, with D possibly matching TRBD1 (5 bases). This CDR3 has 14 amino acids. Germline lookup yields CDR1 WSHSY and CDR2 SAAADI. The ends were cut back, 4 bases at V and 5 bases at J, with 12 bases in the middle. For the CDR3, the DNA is TGCGCCAGCAGTGGGGGGGGGATTCATCAGCCCCAGCATTTT. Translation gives CASSGGGIHQPQHF.

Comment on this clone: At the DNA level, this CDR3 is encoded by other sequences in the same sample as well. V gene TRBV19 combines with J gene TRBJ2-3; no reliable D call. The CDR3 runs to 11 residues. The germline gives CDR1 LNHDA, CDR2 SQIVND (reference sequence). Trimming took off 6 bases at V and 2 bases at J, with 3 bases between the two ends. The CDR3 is CASSLTDTQYF. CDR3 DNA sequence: TGTGCCAGTAGCCTCACAGATACGCAGTATTTT.

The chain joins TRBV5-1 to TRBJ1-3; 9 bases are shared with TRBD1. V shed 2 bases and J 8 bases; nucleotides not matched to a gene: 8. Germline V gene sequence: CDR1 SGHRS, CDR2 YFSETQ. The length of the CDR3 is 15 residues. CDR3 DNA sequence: TGCGCCAGCAGCTTAATGGGACAGGGAGTCCACACCATATATTTT. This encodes CASSLMGQGVHTIYF.

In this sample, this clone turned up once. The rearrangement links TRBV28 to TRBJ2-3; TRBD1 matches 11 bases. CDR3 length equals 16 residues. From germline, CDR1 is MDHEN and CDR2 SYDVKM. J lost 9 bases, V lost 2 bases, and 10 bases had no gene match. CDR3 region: CASSLGPGQGARTQYF. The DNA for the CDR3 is TGTGCCAGCAGTTTAGGCCCCGGACAGGGGGCCAGAACGCAGTATTTT.

The CDR3 spells CASTWSSEDYGYTF. The CDR3 nucleotides read TGTGCCAGTACATGGTCCTCGGAGGACTATGGCTACACCTTC. The V and J genes are TRBV19 and TRBJ1-2; no reliable D call. With 7 bases removed from V and 3 bases from J, the gap between germline ends came to 15 bases. Looked up from germline, CDR1 is LNHDA and CDR2 is SQIVND (reference sequence). The CDR3 covers 14 residues.

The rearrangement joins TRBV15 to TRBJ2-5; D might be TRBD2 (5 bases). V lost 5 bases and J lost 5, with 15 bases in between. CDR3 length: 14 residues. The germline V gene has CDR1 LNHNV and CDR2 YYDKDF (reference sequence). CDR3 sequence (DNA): TGTGCCACCAGCCCCGGCGGGTGGCGGGAGACCCAGTACTTC. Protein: CATSPGGWRETQYF.

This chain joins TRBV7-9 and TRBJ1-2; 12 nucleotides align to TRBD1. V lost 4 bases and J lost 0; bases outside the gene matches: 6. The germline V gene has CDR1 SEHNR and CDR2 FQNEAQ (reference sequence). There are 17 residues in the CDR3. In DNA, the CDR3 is TGTGCCAGCAGCTCCATCCGGGACAGGGGGCCTAACTATGGCTACACCTTC. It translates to CASSSIRDRGPNYGYTF.

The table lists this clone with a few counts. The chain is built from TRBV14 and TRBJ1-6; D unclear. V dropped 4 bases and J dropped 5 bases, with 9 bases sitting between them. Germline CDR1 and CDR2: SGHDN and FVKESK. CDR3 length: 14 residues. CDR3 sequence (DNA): TGTGCCAGCAGCCTTGGGCCGGATAATTCACCCCTCCACTTT. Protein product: CASSLGPDNSPLHF.

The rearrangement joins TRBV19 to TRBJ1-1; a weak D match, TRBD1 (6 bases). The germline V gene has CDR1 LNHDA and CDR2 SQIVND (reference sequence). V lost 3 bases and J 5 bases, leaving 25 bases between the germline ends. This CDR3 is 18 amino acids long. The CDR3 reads CASSIPLGQGTSRTEAFF. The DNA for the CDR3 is TGTGCCAGTAGTATTCCCCTAGGGCAGGGGACGTCGAGGACTGAAGCTTTCTTT.

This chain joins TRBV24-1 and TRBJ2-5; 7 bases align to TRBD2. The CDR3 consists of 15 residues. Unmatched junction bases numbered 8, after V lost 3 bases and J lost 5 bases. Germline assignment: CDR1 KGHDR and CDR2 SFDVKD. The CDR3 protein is CATSDPPGSGETQYF. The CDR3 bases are TGTGCCACCAGTGATCCCCCGGGTAGCGGGGAGACCCAGTACTTC.

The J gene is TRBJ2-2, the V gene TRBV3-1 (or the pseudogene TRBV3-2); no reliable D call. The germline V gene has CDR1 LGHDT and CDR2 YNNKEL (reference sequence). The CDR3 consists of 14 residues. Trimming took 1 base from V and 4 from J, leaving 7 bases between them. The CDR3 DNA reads TGTGCCAGCAGCCAAGTCTTCGGCACCGGGGAGCTGTTTTTT. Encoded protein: CASSQVFGTGELFF.

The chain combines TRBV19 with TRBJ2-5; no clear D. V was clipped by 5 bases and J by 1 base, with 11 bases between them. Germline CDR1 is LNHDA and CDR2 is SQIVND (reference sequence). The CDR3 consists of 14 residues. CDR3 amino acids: CASSSRRGQETQYF. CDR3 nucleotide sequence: TGTGCCAGTAGTTCCCGGAGAGGCCAAGAGACCCAGTACTTC.

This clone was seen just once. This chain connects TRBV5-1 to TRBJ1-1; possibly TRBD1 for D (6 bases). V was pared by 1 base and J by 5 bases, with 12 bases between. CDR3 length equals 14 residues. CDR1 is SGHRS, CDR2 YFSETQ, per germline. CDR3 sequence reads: CASSLLPGATEAFF. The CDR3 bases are TGCGCCAGCAGCTTGCTCCCAGGGGCGACTGAAGCTTTCTTT.

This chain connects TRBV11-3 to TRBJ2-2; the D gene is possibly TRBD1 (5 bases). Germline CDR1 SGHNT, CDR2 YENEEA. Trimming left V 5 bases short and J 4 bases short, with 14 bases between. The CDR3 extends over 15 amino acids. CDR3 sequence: CASSLQGVSTGELFF. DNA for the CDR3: TGTGCCAGCAGCCTGCAGGGCGTGAGCACCGGGGAGCTGTTTTTT.

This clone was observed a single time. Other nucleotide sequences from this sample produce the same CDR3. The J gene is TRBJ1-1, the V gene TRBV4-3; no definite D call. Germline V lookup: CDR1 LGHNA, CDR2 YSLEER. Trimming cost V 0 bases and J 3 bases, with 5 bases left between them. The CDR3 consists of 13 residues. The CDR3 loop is CASSQEGDTEAFF. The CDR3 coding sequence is TGCGCCAGCAGCCAAGAGGGAGACACTGAAGCTTTCTTT.

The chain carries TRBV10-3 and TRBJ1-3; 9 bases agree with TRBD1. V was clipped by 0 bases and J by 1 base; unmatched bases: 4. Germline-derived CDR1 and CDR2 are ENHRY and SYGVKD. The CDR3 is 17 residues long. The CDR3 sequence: CAISESGQGISGNTIYF. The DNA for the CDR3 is TGTGCCATCAGTGAGTCTGGACAGGGGATTTCTGGAAACACCATATATTTT.

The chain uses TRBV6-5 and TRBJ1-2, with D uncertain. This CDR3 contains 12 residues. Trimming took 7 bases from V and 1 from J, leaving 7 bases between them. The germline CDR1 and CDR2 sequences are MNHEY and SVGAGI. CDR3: CASTAYNYGYTF. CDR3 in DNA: TGTGCCAGCACTGCCTATAACTATGGCTACACCTTC.

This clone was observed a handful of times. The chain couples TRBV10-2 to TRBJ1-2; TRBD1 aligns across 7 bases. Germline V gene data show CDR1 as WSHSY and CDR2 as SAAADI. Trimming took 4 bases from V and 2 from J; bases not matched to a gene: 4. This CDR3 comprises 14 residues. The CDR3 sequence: CASSGWGQNYGYTF. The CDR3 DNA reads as TGCGCCAGCAGTGGCTGGGGACAGAACTATGGCTACACCTTC.

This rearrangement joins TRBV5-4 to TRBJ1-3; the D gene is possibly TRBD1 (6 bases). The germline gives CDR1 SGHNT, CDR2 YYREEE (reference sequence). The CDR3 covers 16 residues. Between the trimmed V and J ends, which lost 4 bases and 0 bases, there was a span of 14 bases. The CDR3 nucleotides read TGTGCCAGCAGCCCCGGGACAACTAGCTCTGGAAACACCATATATTTT. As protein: CASSPGTTSSGNTIYF.

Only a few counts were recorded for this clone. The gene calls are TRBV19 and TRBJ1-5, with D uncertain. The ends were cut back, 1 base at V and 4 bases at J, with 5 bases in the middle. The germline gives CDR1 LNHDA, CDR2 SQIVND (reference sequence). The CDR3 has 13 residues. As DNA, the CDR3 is TGTGCCAGTAGTATAGGTCCGAATCAGCCCCAGCATTTT. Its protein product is CASSIGPNQPQHF.

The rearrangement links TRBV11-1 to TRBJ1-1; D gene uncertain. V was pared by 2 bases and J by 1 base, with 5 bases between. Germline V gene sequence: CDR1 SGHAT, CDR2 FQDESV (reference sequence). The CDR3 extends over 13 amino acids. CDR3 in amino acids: CASSLRPNTEAFF. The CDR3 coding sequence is TGTGCCAGCAGCTTACGTCCGAACACTGAAGCTTTCTTT. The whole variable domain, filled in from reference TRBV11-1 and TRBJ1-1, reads EAEVAQSPRYKITEKSQAVAFWCDPISGHATLYWYRQILGQGPELLVQFQDESVVDDSQLPKDRFSAERLKGVDSTLKIQPAELGDSAMYLCASSLRPNTEAFFGQGTRLTVV.

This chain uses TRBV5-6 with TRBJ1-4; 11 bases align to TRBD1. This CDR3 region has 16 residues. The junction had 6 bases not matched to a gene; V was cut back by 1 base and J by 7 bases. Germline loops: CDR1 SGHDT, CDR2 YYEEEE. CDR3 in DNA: TGTGCCAGCAGCTTGCGGGCCGGGACAGGGGGTGAAAAACTGTTTTTT. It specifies CASSLRAGTGGEKLFF.

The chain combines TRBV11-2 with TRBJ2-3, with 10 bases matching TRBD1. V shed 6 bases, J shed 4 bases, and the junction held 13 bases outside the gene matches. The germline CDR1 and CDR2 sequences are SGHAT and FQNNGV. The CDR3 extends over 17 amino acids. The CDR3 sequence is CASSFRITGTGADTQYF. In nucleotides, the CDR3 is TGTGCCAGCAGTTTCCGGATTACTGGGACAGGGGCAGATACGCAGTATTTT.

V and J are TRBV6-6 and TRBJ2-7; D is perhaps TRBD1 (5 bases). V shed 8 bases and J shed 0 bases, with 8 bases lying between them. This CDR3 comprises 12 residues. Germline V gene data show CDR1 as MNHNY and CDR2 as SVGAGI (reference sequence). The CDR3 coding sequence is TGTGCCAGCGGGGCGGTCTCCTACGAGCAGTACTTC. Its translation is CASGAVSYEQYF.

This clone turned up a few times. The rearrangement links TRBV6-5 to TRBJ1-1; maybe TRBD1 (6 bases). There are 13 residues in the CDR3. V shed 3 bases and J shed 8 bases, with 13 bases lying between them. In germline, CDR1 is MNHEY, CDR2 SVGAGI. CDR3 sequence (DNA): TGTGCCAGCAGTTATACGGGGGGCGGAGAAGCTTTCTTT. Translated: CASSYTGGGEAFF.

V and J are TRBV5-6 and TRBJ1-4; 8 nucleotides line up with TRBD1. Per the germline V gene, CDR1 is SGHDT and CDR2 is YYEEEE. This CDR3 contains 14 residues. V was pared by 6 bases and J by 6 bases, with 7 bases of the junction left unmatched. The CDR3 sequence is CASTSTGDYEKLFF. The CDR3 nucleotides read TGTGCCAGCACCTCGACAGGGGATTATGAAAAACTGTTTTTT. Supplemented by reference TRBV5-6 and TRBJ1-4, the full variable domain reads DAGVTQSPTHLIKTRGQQVTLRCSPKSGHDTVSWYQQALGQGPQFIFQYYEEEERQRGNFPDRFSGHQFPNYSSELNVNALLLGDSALYLCASTSTGDYEKLFFGSGTQLSVL.

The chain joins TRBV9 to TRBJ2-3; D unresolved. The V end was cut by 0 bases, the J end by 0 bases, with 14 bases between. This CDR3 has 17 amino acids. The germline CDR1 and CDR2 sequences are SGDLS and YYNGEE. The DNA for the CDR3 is TGTGCCAGCAGCGTAGACCCCTCACAGAGAAGCACAGATACGCAGTATTTT. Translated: CASSVDPSQRSTDTQYF.